These 14 T cell receptor beta chains were sequenced from one sample in a study of OX40 agonist ivuxolimab in advanced cancers. The assay was immunoSEQ multiplex PCR, and TCRdb's table has in-frame clones only and misses some. The data show 98,000 or so clones, with 91% seen just once and 2% to 3% held by the top ten. Here the sequenced sample was CD4+ or CD8+ T cells sorted from blood, taken in a trial of the OX40 agonist ivuxolimab. The receptors originated from an adult with an advanced solid tumor such as melanoma, head and neck, liver or kidney cancer.

The V and J genes are TRBV6-1 and TRBJ1-4; D is unresolved. Trimming shortened V by 3 bases and J by 6 bases, and 5 bases separated the two germline ends. The CDR3 has 12 amino acids. Germline V gene data show CDR1 as MNHNS and CDR2 as SASEGT. The CDR3 nucleotides are TGTGCCAGCAGTGACAGAGATGAAAAACTGTTTTTT. Protein product: CASSDRDEKLFF.

The J gene is TRBJ1-1, the V gene TRBV10-3; D is perhaps TRBD1 (5 bases). V dropped 5 bases and J dropped 1 base, with 8 bases sitting between them. The germline CDR1 and CDR2 sequences are ENHRY and SYGVKD. The CDR3 contains 13 residues. The CDR3 DNA reads as TGTGCCATCAGTCCGAGGGGGAACACTGAAGCTTTCTTT. Residues: CAISPRGNTEAFF.

The chain recombines TRBV9 with TRBJ1-2, with 8 bases matching TRBD1. CDR1 and CDR2 from the germline V gene are SGDLS and YYNGEE. The length of the CDR3 is 14 residues. Trimming removed 4 bases from V and 2 bases from J; junction bases left unmatched: 4. This CDR3 is CASSLAGGNYGYTF. In nucleotides, the CDR3 is TGTGCCAGCAGCTTGGCAGGGGGCAACTATGGCTACACCTTC.

The CDR3 is CASSLNSGGEKLFF. The CDR3 bases are TGTGCCAGCAGTTTAAACTCAGGGGGGGAAAAACTGTTTTTT. The rearrangement links TRBV28 to TRBJ1-4; TRBD1 matches 7 bases. This CDR3 is built from 14 residues. CDR1 and CDR2 from the germline V gene are MDHEN and SYDVKM. Trimming cost V 2 bases and J 8 bases; bases outside gene matches: 5.

This rearrangement joins TRBV13 to TRBJ2-3; TRBD1 agrees at 7 bases. Germline V gene lookup returns CDR1 PRHDT and CDR2 FYEKMQ (reference sequence). This CDR3 contains 14 residues. Trimming cost V 5 bases and J 3 bases; bases outside gene matches: 5. For the CDR3, the DNA is TGTGCCAGCAGCCTGGACAGGCGAACAGATACGCAGTATTTT. It translates to CASSLDRRTDTQYF.

The V and J genes are TRBV27 and TRBJ2-3; no reliable D call. There are 15 residues in the CDR3. V was pared by 2 bases and J by 2 bases, with 11 bases between. Looked up from germline, CDR1 is MNHEY and CDR2 is SMNVEV (reference sequence). The CDR3 sequence: CASSLQALATDTQYF. In DNA, the CDR3 is TGTGCCAGCAGTTTACAAGCGTTGGCCACAGATACGCAGTATTTT.

As DNA, the CDR3 is TGTGCCAGCAGTCCGCCTCTGACAGGGAAGGAAGGCTACACCTTC. Translated, it gives CASSPPLTGKEGYTF. The rearrangement links TRBV28 to TRBJ1-2, with 7 positions matching TRBD1. J lost 8 bases, V lost 5 bases, and 14 bases had no gene match. CDR3 length equals 15 residues. Germline V lookup: CDR1 MDHEN, CDR2 SYDVKM.

This chain joins TRBV28 and TRBJ1-4; D is undetermined. CDR3 length: 15 residues. Germline V gives CDR1 MDHEN, CDR2 SYDVKM. Trimming removed 6 bases at V and 6 bases at J, with 17 bases between. Here the CDR3 DNA reads TGTGCCAGCAGCCTTTCGATCGGGAGCCATGAAAAACTGTTTTTT. It encodes CASSLSIGSHEKLFF.

The chain combines TRBV30 with TRBJ2-7, with 10 bases aligning to TRBD2. Germline values: CDR1 GTSNPN, CDR2 SVGIG (reference sequence). The CDR3 is 14 residues long. Trimming removed 2 bases from V and 2 bases from J; junction bases left unmatched: 3. This chain's CDR3 is CAWSKLAGTYEQYF. As DNA, the CDR3 is TGTGCCTGGAGTAAACTAGCGGGAACCTACGAGCAGTACTTC.

This chain uses TRBV11-3 with TRBJ2-7; unclear D gene. Trimming pared 1 base from V and 3 bases from J, leaving 10 bases between. Germline V gives CDR1 SGHNT, CDR2 YENEEA. The CDR3 spans 14 residues. CDR3 coding DNA: TGTGCCAGCAGCTTAGGGCCACAATTCTACGAGCAGTACTTC. Translated: CASSLGPQFYEQYF.

The V and J genes are TRBV18 and TRBJ2-7; weak D call: TRBD1 (5 bases). V was pared by 0 bases and J by 2 bases, with 8 bases between. Looked up from germline, CDR1 is KGHSH and CDR2 is LQKENI. This CDR3 has 14 amino acids. For the CDR3, the DNA is TGTGCCAGCTCACCACCGGGCAGGGCCTACGAGCAGTACTTC. It encodes CASSPPGRAYEQYF.

Note on this clone: The same CDR3 is also encoded by other DNA sequences in this sample. The V and J genes are TRBV5-1 and TRBJ2-3; no clear D gene. Trimming removed 0 bases from V and 0 bases from J, with 8 bases in between. Germline V lookup: CDR1 SGHRS, CDR2 YFSETQ. The CDR3 is made up of 15 amino acids. The CDR3 region has the DNA TGCGCCAGCAGCTTGGACGCCGCTAGCACAGATACGCAGTATTTT. It encodes CASSLDAASTDTQYF.

The V call is TRBV2, the J call TRBJ1-1; D not certain. The germline V and J ends were trimmed by 7 bases and 0 bases, with 12 bases remaining between them. The germline V gene has CDR1 SNHLY and CDR2 FYNNEI. The CDR3 contains 14 residues. The CDR3 spells CASTEGSVNTEAFF. CDR3 nucleotide sequence: TGTGCCAGCACCGAAGGTTCCGTGAACACTGAAGCTTTCTTT.

The chain carries TRBV5-4 and TRBJ1-2; TRBD1 matches 7 bases. The germline V gene encodes CDR1 SGHNT and CDR2 YYREEE (reference sequence). J lost 4 bases, V lost 0 bases, and 3 bases had no gene match. The CDR3 spans 14 residues. This chain's CDR3 is CASSLGGGFYGYTF. In DNA form, the CDR3 reads TGTGCCAGCAGCTTGGGAGGGGGCTTCTATGGCTACACCTTC. The whole variable domain, remainder taken from reference TRBV5-4 and TRBJ1-2, is ETGVTQSPTHLIKTRGQQVTLRCSSQSGHNTVSWYQQALGQGPQFIFQYYREEENGRGNFPPRFSGLQFPNYSSELNVNALELDDSALYLCASSLGGGFYGYTFGSGTRLTVV.